The clone carrying this T cell receptor (beta chain) was seen once. This sample is part of a study of T cell changes during pregnancy in multiple sclerosis. TCRdb's copy holds only in-frame clones and misses some; the assay was immunoSEQ multiplex PCR. The table has approximately 71,000 clones, around nine tenths seen once. CDR3 length equals 12 residues. V was cut by 4 bases and J by 5 bases, with 6 bases left in between. Germline V gene lookup returns CDR1 WNHNN and CDR2 SYGVQD (reference sequence). The sequences come from peripheral blood, collected in the second trimester of pregnancy. The sequence derives from a female donor with multiple sclerosis, enrolled in a pregnancy study. The V gene is TRBV10-1, the J gene TRBJ2-1; D unresolved. The chain's CDR3 is CASSARNNEQFF. CDR3 nucleotide sequence: TGCGCCAGCAGTGCCAGAAACAATGAGCAGTTCTTC.